The 26 T cell receptor beta chains in this list originate from one sample, sequenced in a study of blood T cell repertoires in COVID-19. Libraries were prepared by immunoSEQ multiplex PCR; TCRdb keeps only in-frame clonotypes and omits some of them. Of about 160,000 clones listed, around 84% were seen once; the top ten hold approximately 7.3%. Sequenced: PBMCs or T cells enriched from blood (not recorded which). The receptors shown here come from a man in his fifties who had recovered from COVID-19.

In its sample, this clone was seen once. The V gene is TRBV29-1, the J gene TRBJ2-7, with 8 bases aligning to TRBD2. Trimming took 3 bases from V and 7 from J; bases not matched to a gene: 8. The CDR3 covers 13 residues. From germline, CDR1 is SQVTM and CDR2 ANQGSEA. DNA for the CDR3: TGCAGCGTTGATGCCCCACGGGAGGGGGAGCAGTACTTC. Translated: CSVDAPREGEQYF.

The gene calls are TRBV29-1 and TRBJ1-2, with D perhaps matching TRBD1 (6 bases). The V and J ends lost 7 bases and 4 bases respectively, with 10 bases between them. Germline assignment: CDR1 SQVTM and CDR2 ANQGSEA. There are 11 residues in the CDR3. CDR3 sequence: CSARGAYGYTF. The CDR3 DNA is TGCAGCGCACGGGGGGCCTATGGCTACACCTTC. The full variable domain, rest sourced from reference TRBV29-1 and TRBJ1-2, is SAVISQKPSRDICQRGTSLTIQCQVDSQVTMMFWYRQQPGQSLTLIATANQGSEATYESGFVIDKFPISRPNLTFSTLTVSNMSPEDSSIYLCSARGAYGYTFGSGTRLTVV.

This clone came up once. The chain is built from TRBV5-5 and TRBJ1-5; no clear D gene. Trimming left V 4 bases short and J 2 bases short, with 10 bases between. The CDR3 has 14 amino acids. CDR1 and CDR2 from the germline V gene are SGHKS and YYEKEE (reference sequence). As DNA, the CDR3 is TGTGCCAGCAGCCGGGAGGTCGGCAATCAGCCCCAGCATTTT. Translation: CASSREVGNQPQHF.

The chain joins TRBV15 to TRBJ1-1, with D hard to call. In germline, CDR1 is LNHNV, CDR2 YYDKDF (reference sequence). This CDR3 has 14 amino acids. V lost 5 bases, J lost 4 bases, and 14 bases lay in between. CDR3 coding DNA: TGTGCCACCAGCGTTTTTACGGGTGGCACTGAAGCTTTCTTT. Protein: CATSVFTGGTEAFF.

The chain carries TRBV5-4 and TRBJ1-6, with a possible D match to TRBD1 (6 bases). Per germline, CDR1 SGHNT and CDR2 YYREEE (reference sequence). CDR3 length: 17 amino acids. Trimming removed 2 bases from V and 6 bases from J, with 18 bases in between. Here the CDR3 reads CASSFKRTANTNSPLHF. For the CDR3, the DNA is TGTGCCAGCAGCTTCAAAAGGACAGCAAATACTAATTCACCCCTCCACTTT.

The chain links TRBV7-9 to TRBJ2-5; 9 bases are shared with TRBD1. The CDR3 consists of 15 residues. Germline loops: CDR1 SEHNR, CDR2 FQNEAQ (reference sequence). Germline trimming cut 4 bases from V and 3 bases from J; bases unmatched to any gene: 6. The CDR3 DNA follows: TGTGCCAGCAGCTCAGGACAGGGGAGAGAAGAGACCCAGTACTTC. Translated, it gives CASSSGQGREETQYF.

This chain joins TRBV6-1 and TRBJ2-1, with D tentatively TRBD2 (5 bases). With 3 bases removed from V and 5 bases from J, the gap between germline ends came to 14 bases. The germline gives CDR1 MNHNS, CDR2 SASEGT. CDR3 length equals 15 residues. The CDR3 region is CASSEGGWTHNEQFF. DNA of the CDR3: TGTGCCAGCAGTGAGGGCGGGTGGACGCACAATGAGCAGTTCTTC.

V usage is TRBV11-3 and J usage is TRBJ2-7; D unclear. The V gene's germline CDR1 is SGHNT and CDR2 YENEEA. V dropped 3 bases and J dropped 1 base, with 7 bases sitting between them. The CDR3 runs to 13 residues. CDR3 amino acids: CASSFIGSYEQYF. Written as DNA, the CDR3 is TGTGCCAGCAGCTTTATCGGGTCCTACGAGCAGTACTTC.

CDR3 amino acids: CATSDLLTGEAFF. The CDR3 region has the DNA TGTGCCACCAGTGATTTGCTAACAGGGGAAGCTTTCTTT. The chain employs TRBV24-1 and TRBJ1-1; TRBD1 is a possible D gene (6 bases). This CDR3 comprises 13 residues. Germline V gene sequence: CDR1 KGHDR, CDR2 SFDVKD. Trimming took 0 bases from V and 8 from J, leaving 9 bases between them.

The V call is TRBV24-1, the J call TRBJ2-1; 10 bases line up with TRBD1. Germline assignment: CDR1 KGHDR and CDR2 SFDVKD. This CDR3 spans 15 amino acids. V lost 3 bases to trimming and J lost 5 bases; unmatched junction nucleotides: 3. This CDR3 is CATSDGGQGNNEQFF. CDR3 nucleotide sequence: TGTGCCACCAGTGATGGGGGACAGGGGAACAATGAGCAGTTCTTC.

The V and J genes are TRBV2 and TRBJ1-4; tentative D call: TRBD1 (6 bases). V was clipped by 9 bases and J by 3 bases, with 17 bases between them. The length of the CDR3 is 15 residues. Per the germline V gene, CDR1 is SNHLY and CDR2 is FYNNEI. CDR3 in amino acids: CASGPQGVANEKLFF. CDR3 nucleotide sequence: TGTGCCAGTGGGCCACAGGGAGTCGCTAATGAAAAACTGTTTTTT.

This clone was observed a few times. The CDR3 loop reads CASSLSRGADEKLFF. The CDR3 DNA sequence: TGTGCCAGCAGCTTATCCAGGGGCGCGGATGAAAAACTGTTTTTT. This chain connects TRBV11-3 to TRBJ1-4; TRBD1 might be the D (6 bases). Germline V lookup: CDR1 SGHNT, CDR2 YENEEA. This CDR3 is 15 amino acids long. The ends were cut back, 2 bases at V and 6 bases at J, with 13 bases in the middle.

The chain employs TRBV5-1 and TRBJ2-5; TRBD2 agrees at 9 bases. Germline loops: CDR1 SGHRS, CDR2 YFSETQ. After removal of 0 bases from V and 5 bases from J, the junction contained 8 bases not matched to a gene. The CDR3 extends over 16 amino acids. The CDR3 sequence is CASSLDRGGARETQYF. DNA of the CDR3: TGCGCCAGCAGCTTGGATCGCGGGGGGGCGCGGGAGACCCAGTACTTC.

CDR3 nucleotides: TGTGCCAGCAGTGTACGGGGTTTTAATGAGCAGTTCTTC. Residues: CASSVRGFNEQFF. V gene TRBV2 combines with J gene TRBJ2-1; D might be TRBD2 (5 bases). The CDR3 length is 13 residues. Germline CDR1 reads SNHLY; CDR2 reads FYNNEI. V lost 4 bases, J lost 7 bases, and 11 bases lay in between.

The genes are TRBV15 and TRBJ1-1, with D unresolved. Germline CDR1 LNHNV, CDR2 YYDKDF (reference sequence). The CDR3 is 15 residues long. V lost 1 base and J lost 1, with 10 bases in between. CDR3 DNA sequence: TGTGCCACCAGCAGAGTAGCGGGAAAGAACACTGAAGCTTTCTTT. It is translated as CATSRVAGKNTEAFF.

This clone was recorded many times. V usage is TRBV12-5 and J usage is TRBJ1-1; no reliable D call. This CDR3 has 11 residues. From germline, CDR1 is LGHNT and CDR2 FRNRAP. V lost 6 bases and J 11 bases, leaving 13 bases between the germline ends. CDR3 loop: CASGPIREAFF. The CDR3 DNA is TGTGCTAGTGGCCCGATAAGAGAGGCTTTCTTT.

This chain uses TRBV13 with TRBJ2-5; D call uncertain. V lost 4 bases and J lost 3, with 9 bases in between. The CDR3 runs to 13 residues. Germline CDR1 and CDR2: PRHDT and FYEKMQ (reference sequence). In nucleotides, the CDR3 is TGTGCCAGCAGCTCCACGGGTGAAGAGACCCAGTACTTC. It yields the protein CASSSTGEETQYF.

There are a few counts of this clone. CDR3 DNA: TGTGCCAGCAGTGGAGAAAAGACAGGGGTCCAAGAGACCCAGTACTTC. Its protein is CASSGEKTGVQETQYF. The chain combines TRBV6-1 with TRBJ2-5, with 8 nucleotides matching TRBD1. CDR1 is MNHNS and CDR2 is SASEGT in the germline V gene. The CDR3 extends over 16 amino acids. Unmatched junction bases numbered 8, after V lost 4 bases and J lost 1 base.

The chain recombines TRBV5-4 with TRBJ2-2; 8 nucleotides agree with TRBD1. CDR1 is SGHNT, CDR2 YYREEE, per germline (reference sequence). The CDR3 runs to 16 residues. V shed 4 bases and J 4 bases; nucleotides not matched to a gene: 9. The chain's CDR3 is CASSTGTGFSTGELFF. CDR3 in DNA: TGTGCCAGCAGCACCGGGACAGGTTTTAGCACCGGGGAGCTGTTTTTT.

This clone has a count of ten or more. CDR3 nucleotides: TGCGCCAGCAGCTTGTACGCGGGGGGGCCGGGAGATACGCAGTATTTT. Its protein is CASSLYAGGPGDTQYF. This chain connects TRBV5-1 to TRBJ2-3; TRBD2 aligns across 9 bases. There are 16 residues in the CDR3. Germline V CDR1 and CDR2: SGHRS, YFSETQ. After removal of 1 base from V and 5 bases from J, the junction contained 8 bases not matched to a gene.

The genes are TRBV11-2 and TRBJ1-1; no definite D call. The germline V and J ends were trimmed by 3 bases and 4 bases, with 6 bases remaining between them. Germline CDR1 SGHAT, CDR2 FQNNGV. The CDR3 extends over 12 amino acids. This CDR3 reads CASSFGVTEAFF. CDR3 DNA sequence: TGTGCCAGCAGCTTCGGAGTCACTGAAGCTTTCTTT.

V and J are TRBV2 and TRBJ2-7, with 7 bases aligning to TRBD1. CDR3 length: 14 amino acids. In germline, CDR1 is SNHLY, CDR2 FYNNEI. The junction had 7 bases not matched to a gene; V was cut back by 6 bases and J by 2 bases. Here the CDR3 reads CASRQTGDAYEQYF. CDR3 DNA sequence: TGTGCCAGCAGGCAAACAGGGGACGCCTACGAGCAGTACTTC.

V is TRBV19 and J is TRBJ2-1, with a weak D call TRBD2 (6 bases). Germline V CDR1 and CDR2: LNHDA, SQIVND (reference sequence). V was cut by 5 bases and J by 5 bases, with 16 bases left in between. This CDR3 contains 15 residues. As DNA, the CDR3 is TGTGCCAGTAGTCCGACCGGGACTTACCACAATGAGCAGTTCTTC. Encoded protein: CASSPTGTYHNEQFF.

This chain joins TRBV24-1 and TRBJ2-1, with 7 nucleotides matching TRBD1. The germline gives CDR1 KGHDR, CDR2 SFDVKD. CDR3 length: 17 residues. The ends lost 4 bases at V and 8 bases at J; junction bases unmatched: 16. CDR3 DNA sequence: TGTGCCACCAGTGACCGGGGCCGACAGGGTACCAGGGATGAGCAGTTCTTC. Amino acid sequence: CATSDRGRQGTRDEQFF.

This clone was seen a handful of times. The chain joins TRBV18 to TRBJ1-4; maybe TRBD1 (5 bases). Germline V gene lookup returns CDR1 KGHSH and CDR2 LQKENI. There are 16 residues in the CDR3. V was trimmed by 6 bases and J by 6 bases, leaving 20 bases between them. In DNA form, the CDR3 reads TGTGCCAGCTCCCCTTTCGGTGGAAGGGGCTATGAAAAACTGTTTTTT. Translation: CASSPFGGRGYEKLFF.

CDR3 sequence: CASSTGTAYNQPQHF. The CDR3 DNA is TGTGCCAGCAGTACCGGGACAGCCTACAATCAGCCCCAGCATTTT. The chain recombines TRBV6-6 with TRBJ1-5, with 7 bases lining up with TRBD1. Per the germline V gene, CDR1 is MNHNY and CDR2 is SVGAGI (reference sequence). V lost 5 bases, J lost 3 bases, and 7 bases stayed unmatched. The CDR3 length is 15 residues.